This TCR beta chain was sequenced in a study of OX40 agonist ivuxolimab in advanced cancers. On the study more broadly: A diagnosis of hepatocellular carcinoma, melanoma, renal cell or head and neck cancer was present in dose-escalation patients.

Blood was sampled at baseline, cycle 4 day 1, and cycle 7 day 1. About this clone itself: The antigen remains unidentified.

Study-level findings and limits: Expanded peripheral T cells had an undetermined antigen specificity.

This CDR3 comprises 13 residues. Germline V CDR1 and CDR2: LNHDA, SQIVND (reference sequence). The V gene lost 7 bases and the J gene lost 4 bases, with 11 bases spanning the gap. TCRdb's table, derived via immunoSEQ multiplex PCR, lists solely in-frame clones and lacks some. The sample has some 72,000 clones, about 90% seen once; the top ten hold approximately 3%. This sequence originates from an adult with an advanced solid tumor such as melanoma, head and neck, liver or kidney cancer. This chain connects TRBV19 to TRBJ2-1; D is uncertain. The sample was CD4+ or CD8+ T cells sorted from blood, taken in a trial of the OX40 agonist ivuxolimab. The CDR3 DNA follows: TGTGCCAGTAATAGGAAAGGGTACAATGAGCAGTTCTTC. This sequence encodes CASNRKGYNEQFF.